These 22 T cell receptor beta chains share one sample of origin, sequenced in a study of blood T cell repertoires in COVID-19. Sequencing was performed with immunoSEQ multiplex PCR; in TCRdb, only in-frame clones are kept and a portion is missing. The data show approximately 270,000 clones, about nine tenths seen once. Sequencing was carried out using PBMCs or T cells enriched from blood (not recorded which). All receptors derive from a woman aged 25 to 39 with acute COVID-19.

This chain connects TRBV12-5 to TRBJ2-3, with TRBD2 matching 9 bases. This CDR3 has 16 residues. J gave up 0 bases and V 0 bases, and 1 base lay outside the gene matches. Germline loops: CDR1 LGHNT, CDR2 FRNRAP. CDR3 region: CASGLVLAGSTDTQYF. The DNA of the CDR3 is TGTGCTAGTGGTTTGGTGCTAGCGGGAAGCACAGATACGCAGTATTTT.

The rearrangement uses TRBV28 and TRBJ1-1, with TRBD1 matching 12 bases. Germline V gene lookup returns CDR1 MDHEN and CDR2 SYDVKM. The CDR3 runs to 15 residues. After removal of 5 bases from V and 4 bases from J, the junction contained 5 bases not matched to a gene. The DNA for the CDR3 is TGTGCCAGCAGTCCGGGACAGGGGGCTAGCACTGAAGCTTTCTTT. Protein sequence: CASSPGQGASTEAFF.

The chain recombines TRBV11-3 with TRBJ2-5, with a tentative D call TRBD2 (6 bases). CDR3 length: 14 residues. The ends were cut back, 3 bases at V and 4 bases at J, with 12 bases in the middle. CDR1 SGHNT and CDR2 YENEEA come from the germline V gene. The CDR3 bases are TGTGCCAGCAGCTTCCCCGGGAGTGGAGAGACCCAGTACTTC. This encodes CASSFPGSGETQYF. Looking up the rest from reference TRBV11-3 and TRBJ2-5 gives the full variable domain: EAGVVQSPRYKIIEKKQPVAFWCNPISGHNTLYWYLQNLGQGPELLIRYENEEAVDDSQLPKDRFSAERLKGVDSTLKIQPAELGDSAVYLCASSFPGSGETQYFGPGTRLLVL.

Of note for this clone: Other DNA variants within this sample encode the same CDR3. The chain is built from TRBV12-3 or TRBV12-4 and TRBJ2-2, with D unclear. CDR3 length: 11 amino acids. The V gene lost 6 bases and the J gene lost 4 bases, with 3 bases spanning the gap. This chain's CDR3 is CASSRTGELFF. The CDR3 DNA reads TGTGCCAGCAGCCGCACCGGGGAGCTGTTTTTT.

The chain couples TRBV28 to TRBJ1-3; TRBD1 agrees at 7 bases. This CDR3 comprises 18 residues. CDR1 and CDR2 from the germline V gene are MDHEN and SYDVKM. The V gene end was trimmed by 2 bases and the J gene end by 0 bases; junction bases not matched to a gene: 10. CDR3 in DNA: TGTGCCAGCAGTTTACAGGGGGTGGGGTCAAGCTCTGGAAACACCATATATTTT. Translating gives CASSLQGVGSSSGNTIYF.

The chain links TRBV4-2 to TRBJ1-1, with D unclear. The germline V and J ends were trimmed by 0 bases and 0 bases, with 11 bases remaining between them. Germline V gene lookup returns CDR1 LGHNA and CDR2 YNFKEQ. CDR3 size: 16 residues. In nucleotides, the CDR3 is TGTGCCAGCAGCCAAGAGATTGGGAGTTTGAACACTGAAGCTTTCTTT. Translating it yields CASSQEIGSLNTEAFF.

J is TRBJ2-7 and V is TRBV11-2, with TRBD2 identical over 8 bases. After removal of 5 bases from V and 4 bases from J, the junction contained 7 bases not matched to a gene. This CDR3 region has 14 residues. Germline lookup yields CDR1 SGHAT and CDR2 FQNNGV. This CDR3 reads CASSPMRGAYEQYF. CDR3 nucleotides: TGTGCCAGCAGCCCAATGCGGGGGGCATACGAGCAGTACTTC.

The chain links TRBV30 to TRBJ2-5, with D perhaps matching TRBD1 (5 bases). The CDR3 has 12 amino acids. From germline, CDR1 is GTSNPN and CDR2 SVGIG (reference sequence). Trimming pared 2 bases from V and 7 bases from J, leaving 11 bases between. The chain's CDR3 is CAWSILDRTQYF. As DNA, the CDR3 is TGTGCCTGGAGTATCCTCGACAGGACCCAGTACTTC.

The CDR3 DNA is TGCAGCGTTGAAAGGGGAAATAACTATGGCTACACCTTC. This codes for CSVERGNNYGYTF. The V call is TRBV29-1, the J call TRBJ1-2, with TRBD1 as a possible D gene (5 bases). Germline loops: CDR1 SQVTM, CDR2 ANQGSEA. The V gene lost 2 bases and the J gene lost 1 base, with 8 bases spanning the gap. The CDR3 consists of 13 residues.

The chain joins TRBV7-8 to TRBJ2-5; D call uncertain. Deletions cut 1 base from V and 5 bases from J, with 11 bases between. The length of the CDR3 is 14 residues. Per the germline V gene, CDR1 is SGHVS and CDR2 is FQNEAQ. The CDR3 region has the DNA TGTGCCAGCAGCTTAGGGGCCTTCTCCGAGACCCAGTACTTC. Translating it yields CASSLGAFSETQYF.

The chain recombines TRBV6-5 with TRBJ2-3; weak D call: TRBD1 (6 bases). Looked up from germline, CDR1 is MNHEY and CDR2 is SVGAGI. Deletions cut 6 bases from V and 3 bases from J, with 10 bases between. This CDR3 spans 13 amino acids. The CDR3 protein is CASRRTATDTQYF. CDR3 bases: TGTGCCAGCAGAAGGACAGCGACAGATACGCAGTATTTT.

This clone was observed a handful of times. V gene TRBV5-6 combines with J gene TRBJ2-7; D remains ambiguous. The ends were cut back, 0 bases at V and 7 bases at J, with 5 bases in the middle. This CDR3 contains 11 residues. CDR1 is SGHDT, CDR2 YYEEEE, per germline. The CDR3: CASSLAGEQYF. The CDR3 region has the DNA TGTGCCAGCAGCTTGGCCGGGGAGCAGTACTTC.

The chain uses TRBV3-1 (or the pseudogene TRBV3-2) and TRBJ2-7, with D maybe TRBD2 (5 bases). Germline values: CDR1 LGHDT, CDR2 YNNKEL (reference sequence). V lost 5 bases and J lost 4, with 9 bases in between. This CDR3 region has 12 residues. In DNA, the CDR3 is TGTGCCAGCAGCACGACGGGGTACGAGCAGTACTTC. It is translated as CASSTTGYEQYF.

This sequence joins TRBV19 and TRBJ2-2, with TRBD2 identical over 11 bases. With 8 bases clipped from V and 5 bases from J, the junction kept 7 bases outside the gene matches. CDR1 LNHDA and CDR2 SQIVND come from the germline V gene (reference sequence). The CDR3 runs 15 residues. CDR3 protein: CASLRLAGTTGELFF. The CDR3 DNA sequence: TGTGCCAGTTTAAGACTAGCGGGAACTACCGGGGAGCTGTTTTTT.

V usage is TRBV2 and J usage is TRBJ2-1; 12 positions agree with TRBD2. Germline loops: CDR1 SNHLY, CDR2 FYNNEI. Germline trimming cut 8 bases from V and 9 bases from J; bases unmatched to any gene: 8. The CDR3 is made up of 14 amino acids. DNA for the CDR3: TGTGCCAGCCGGCGACTAGCGGGAGAACTTGAGCAGTTCTTC. As protein: CASRRLAGELEQFF. Supplemented by reference TRBV2 and TRBJ2-1, the full variable domain reads EPEVTQTPSHQVTQMGQEVILRCVPISNHLYFYWYRQILGQKVEFLVSFYNNEISEKSEIFDDQFSVERPDGSNFTLKIRSTKLEDSAMYFCASRRLAGELEQFFGPGTRLTVL.

The gene calls are TRBV15 and TRBJ2-5; weak D call: TRBD1 (5 bases). The V gene's germline CDR1 is LNHNV and CDR2 YYDKDF (reference sequence). This CDR3 comprises 15 residues. Trimming shortened V by 3 bases and J by 4 bases, and 15 bases separated the two germline ends. DNA of the CDR3: TGTGCCACCAGCAGGGAACAGGCCCCGGGAGAGACCCAGTACTTC. It encodes CATSREQAPGETQYF.

The chain employs TRBV5-3 and TRBJ2-1; 13 positions match TRBD2. TRBV5-3 is noted as an ORF with a role that remains uncertain. There are 18 residues in the CDR3. V gave up 3 bases and J gave up 7 bases; unmatched junction bases: 13. The DNA for the CDR3 is TGTGCCAGAAGCTCCGGACTAGCGGGAGTGCATAGTGGGAATGAGCAGTTCTTC. It yields the protein CARSSGLAGVHSGNEQFF.

The chain joins TRBV2 to TRBJ1-5; TRBD1 matches 7 bases. V dropped 6 bases and J dropped 3; count of bases not matched to a gene: 5. This CDR3 spans 14 amino acids. From germline, CDR1 is SNHLY and CDR2 FYNNEI. The CDR3 DNA reads TGTGCCAGCAGCGGACAGGTCGACAATCAGCCCCAGCATTTT. Amino acids: CASSGQVDNQPQHF.

The CDR3, as DNA: TGTGCCAGCAGTACGTTCAAGGGACAGGGGAGGGAAAAACTGTTTTTT. Encoded protein: CASSTFKGQGREKLFF. The rearrangement uses TRBV28 and TRBJ1-4, with TRBD1 identical over 10 bases. CDR3 length equals 16 residues. Trimming removed 5 bases from V and 8 bases from J; junction bases left unmatched: 11. The germline V gene encodes CDR1 MDHEN and CDR2 SYDVKM.

The chain has TRBV7-9 and TRBJ1-6, with 7 bases fitting TRBD1. The ends lost 5 bases at V and 4 bases at J; junction bases unmatched: 11. Germline CDR1 SEHNR, CDR2 FQNEAQ (reference sequence). The CDR3 spans 17 residues. The CDR3 region is CASSLMTDRRYNSPLHF. CDR3 coding DNA: TGTGCCAGCAGCCTAATGACGGACAGGAGGTATAATTCACCCCTCCACTTT.

There are a few counts of this clone. The chain combines TRBV5-1 with TRBJ1-6; D not certain. This CDR3 is built from 17 residues. V lost 0 bases and J lost 5, with 15 bases in between. The germline V gene encodes CDR1 SGHRS and CDR2 YFSETQ. The CDR3: CASSLVAEGLHNSPLHF. The DNA of the CDR3 is TGCGCCAGCAGCTTGGTCGCCGAGGGCCTACATAATTCACCCCTCCACTTT. Supplemented by reference TRBV5-1 and TRBJ1-6, the full variable domain reads KAGVTQTPRYLIKTRGQQVTLSCSPISGHRSVSWYQQTPGQGLQFLFEYFSETQRNKGNFPGRFSGRQFSNSRSEMNVSTLELGDSALYLCASSLVAEGLHNSPLHFGNGTRLTVT.

The chain is built from TRBV5-1 and TRBJ2-3, with 7 bases matching TRBD2. Germline V gene data show CDR1 as SGHRS and CDR2 as YFSETQ. The trim removed 9 bases at V and 2 bases at J, leaving 9 bases unmatched. The CDR3 extends over 14 amino acids. This chain's CDR3 is CATHSGNPTDTQYF. CDR3 DNA: TGCGCCACCCACAGCGGGAACCCCACAGATACGCAGTATTTT.